This entry lists 13 T cell receptor beta chains sequenced from one sample in a study of technical replicates of blood from a few donors. TCRdb's copy holds only in-frame clones and misses some; the assay was immunoSEQ multiplex PCR. The sample holds tens of thousands of clones, over 95% seen once. Sequences were obtained from T cells isolated from PBMCs. The source of these receptors is a human donor in good health.

V is TRBV5-1 and J is TRBJ1-3; no definite D call. Germline V gene sequence: CDR1 SGHRS, CDR2 YFSETQ. V gave up 2 bases and J gave up 5 bases, with 11 bases separating them. This CDR3 is 14 amino acids long. As DNA, the CDR3 is TGCGCCAGCAGCTTCCAGTCTCTTAGAAACACCATATATTTT. It yields the protein CASSFQSLRNTIYF.

V and J are TRBV4-2 and TRBJ1-1; D gene ambiguous. Between the trimmed V and J ends, which lost 1 base and 8 bases, there was a span of 8 bases. The CDR3 length is 12 residues. Germline CDR1 and CDR2: LGHNA and YNFKEQ. Written as DNA, the CDR3 is TGTGCCAGCAGCCAAGGAGATCTGGAAGCTTTCTTT. Protein product: CASSQGDLEAFF.

This chain joins TRBV28 and TRBJ2-5, with 8 bases matching TRBD1. Unmatched junction bases numbered 4, after V lost 6 bases and J lost 4 bases. Per germline, CDR1 MDHEN and CDR2 SYDVKM. This CDR3 region has 13 residues. For the CDR3, the DNA is TGTGCCAGCAGGTCAGGGGGCCTAGAGACCCAGTACTTC. Translating gives CASRSGGLETQYF.

The chain is built from TRBV19 and TRBJ1-1; TRBD1 matches 7 bases. Trimming removed 3 bases from V and 5 bases from J; junction bases left unmatched: 9. The CDR3 sequence is 15 residues long. In germline, CDR1 is LNHDA, CDR2 SQIVND (reference sequence). CDR3: CASSIEGASWTEAFF. Here the CDR3 DNA reads TGTGCCAGTAGTATTGAGGGGGCGAGTTGGACTGAAGCTTTCTTT.

V and J are TRBV5-6 and TRBJ2-6, with D maybe TRBD2 (6 bases). This CDR3 contains 19 residues. Per the germline V gene, CDR1 is SGHDT and CDR2 is YYEEEE. The V end was cut by 1 base, the J end by 3 bases, with 20 bases between. CDR3 residues: CASSLFFTGGAFGANVLTF. CDR3 nucleotides: TGTGCCAGCAGCTTGTTTTTCACCGGAGGGGCGTTTGGGGCCAACGTCCTGACTTTC.

The chain recombines TRBV13 with TRBJ1-4, with D maybe TRBD1 (5 bases). CDR1 PRHDT and CDR2 FYEKMQ come from the germline V gene (reference sequence). CDR3 size: 15 residues. V was shortened by 6 bases and J by 5 bases, with 16 bases between the two germline ends. CDR3 residues: CASRGRGFLNEKLFF. The CDR3, as DNA: TGTGCCAGCAGAGGGAGGGGCTTTCTAAATGAAAAACTGTTTTTT.

The V call is TRBV9, the J call TRBJ2-2; 13 bases are shared with TRBD2. In germline, CDR1 is SGDLS, CDR2 YYNGEE. Losses at the gene ends were 0 bases for V and 9 bases for J; bases not matched to a gene: 14. The CDR3 spans 19 residues. CDR3 bases: TGTGCCAGCAGCGTAGAAAGGGGACGCGGACTAGCGGGAGAACGGGAGCTGTTTTTT. Encoded protein: CASSVERGRGLAGERELFF.

This chain joins TRBV4-1 and TRBJ2-1; 10 bases fit TRBD2. Germline trimming cut 2 bases from V and 6 bases from J; bases unmatched to any gene: 7. The length of the CDR3 is 16 residues. Germline V lookup: CDR1 MGHRA, CDR2 YSYEKL. The CDR3 bases are TGCGCCAGCAGCCAACTTGCAGCGGGAGGGAGCAATGAGCAGTTCTTC. This codes for CASSQLAAGGSNEQFF.

The chain is built from TRBV10-1 and TRBJ2-7; perhaps TRBD2 as D (5 bases). Between the trimmed V and J ends, which lost 0 bases and 7 bases, there was a span of 13 bases. Per the germline V gene, CDR1 is WNHNN and CDR2 is SYGVQD (reference sequence). This CDR3 has 14 amino acids. CDR3 nucleotides: TGCGCCAGCAGTGAGTCGACGGTGCCGGGGGAGCAGTACTTC. This codes for CASSESTVPGEQYF.

V is TRBV9 and J is TRBJ2-2; D is possibly TRBD2 (5 bases). The CDR3 runs to 15 residues. Trimming took off 4 bases at V and 4 bases at J, with 14 bases between the two ends. Germline V lookup: CDR1 SGDLS, CDR2 YYNGEE. DNA of the CDR3: TGTGCCAGCAGCCTCGAGGGCCCGGGCACCGGGGAGCTGTTTTTT. Protein sequence: CASSLEGPGTGELFF.

This chain links TRBV19 with TRBJ2-7, with TRBD1 as a possible D gene (6 bases). V lost 4 bases, J lost 3 bases, and 19 bases lay in between. The CDR3 contains 16 residues. CDR1 is LNHDA and CDR2 is SQIVND in the germline V gene (reference sequence). CDR3 amino acids: CASSSGLEGEYYEQYF. CDR3 coding DNA: TGTGCCAGTAGTAGCGGACTCGAGGGGGAATACTACGAGCAGTACTTC.

This rearrangement joins TRBV9 to TRBJ1-4; 9 bases map to TRBD1. The CDR3 extends over 14 amino acids. Trimming removed 4 bases from V and 6 bases from J; junction bases left unmatched: 4. From germline, CDR1 is SGDLS and CDR2 YYNGEE. The CDR3 here is CASSPGTGYEKLFF. The CDR3, as DNA: TGTGCCAGCAGCCCCGGGACAGGGTATGAAAAACTGTTTTTT.

The chain employs TRBV7-3 and TRBJ2-7; D remains unclear. V was clipped by 0 bases and J by 4 bases, with 16 bases between them. The CDR3 loop spans 16 amino acids. Germline lookup yields CDR1 SGHTA and CDR2 FQGTGA. DNA of the CDR3: TGTGCCAGCAGCTTAACTCACAGCAGTATCTTATACGAGCAGTACTTC. As protein: CASSLTHSSILYEQYF.